This TCR beta chain emerged from a study of CD8 T cells in Susac syndrome. Reverse transcription of about 0.45 to 1 ug RNA was performed with random hexamers. TCRdb reprocessed the immunoSEQ multiplex PCR reads via MiXCR and lists one record per CDR3 protein. The table records about 250,000 distinct CDR3 sequences, over 85% of them present only once. CDR3 length equals 13 residues. With 0 bases clipped from V and 7 bases from J, the junction kept 3 bases outside the gene matches. The V gene's germline CDR1 is MNHEY and CDR2 SVGEGT. The source material was CD4+ T cells from PBMCs. This clonotype was obtained from a human donor with multiple sclerosis. This sequence joins TRBV6-2 or TRBV6-3 and TRBJ2-7; TRBD2 matches at 7 bases. In DNA form, the CDR3 reads TGTGCCAGCAGTTACTCGGGAGGGCGGGAGCAGTACGTC. Translation: CASSYSGGREQYV.